This T cell receptor beta chain was obtained from a study of patients and donors after allogeneic stem cell transplantation. Trimming took off 5 bases at V and 5 bases at J, with 12 bases between the two ends. CDR3 length: 13 residues. Germline V gene lookup returns CDR1 SGHTA and CDR2 FQGNSA. In its sample, this clonotype was seen a few times. MiXCR, run by TCRdb on the RT-PCR reads, gives a single entry per CDR3 protein. The top ten hold roughly 7.2% of the sample, which has approximately 430,000 distinct CDR3 sequences, 16% seen once. Input material: blood, either unsorted or a sorted T cell fraction (not recorded which). The sequence derives from a human donor who was either an allogeneic HSCT recipient or a stem cell or donor lymphocyte infusion donor (not recorded which). It is not recorded whose cells these are; they may come from a transplant donor. The V gene is TRBV7-2, the J gene TRBJ1-2; D remains ambiguous. The CDR3: CASSPSRTYGYTF. DNA of the CDR3: TGTGCCAGCAGCCCCTCCCGAACGTATGGCTACACCTTC. The full variable domain, its missing parts supplied by reference TRBV7-2 and TRBJ1-2, is GAGVSQSPSNKVTEKGKDVELRCDPISGHTALYWYRQSLGQGLEFLIYFQGNSAPDKSGLPSDRFSAERTGGSVSTLTIQRTQQEDSAVYLCASSPSRTYGYTFGSGTRLTVV.